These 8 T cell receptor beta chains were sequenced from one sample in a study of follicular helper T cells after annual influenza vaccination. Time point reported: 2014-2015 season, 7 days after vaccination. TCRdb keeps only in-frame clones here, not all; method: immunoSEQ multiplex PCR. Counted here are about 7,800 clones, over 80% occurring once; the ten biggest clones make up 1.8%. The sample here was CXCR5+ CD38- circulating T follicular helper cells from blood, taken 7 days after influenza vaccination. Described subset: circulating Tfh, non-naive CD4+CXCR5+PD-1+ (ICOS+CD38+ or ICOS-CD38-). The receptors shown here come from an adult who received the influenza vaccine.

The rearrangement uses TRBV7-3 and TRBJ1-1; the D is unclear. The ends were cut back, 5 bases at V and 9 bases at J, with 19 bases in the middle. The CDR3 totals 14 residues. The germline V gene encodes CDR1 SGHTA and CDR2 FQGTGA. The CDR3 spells CASSLSIPGSKAFF. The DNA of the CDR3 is TGTGCCAGCAGCCTTTCGATCCCGGGGTCTAAAGCTTTCTTT.

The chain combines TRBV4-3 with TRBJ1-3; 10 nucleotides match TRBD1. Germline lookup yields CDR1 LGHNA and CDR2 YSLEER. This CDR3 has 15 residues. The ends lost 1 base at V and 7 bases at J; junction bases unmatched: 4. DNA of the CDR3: TGCGCCAGCAGCCAAGTAATGGGACAGGGGAACACCATATATTTT. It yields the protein CASSQVMGQGNTIYF.

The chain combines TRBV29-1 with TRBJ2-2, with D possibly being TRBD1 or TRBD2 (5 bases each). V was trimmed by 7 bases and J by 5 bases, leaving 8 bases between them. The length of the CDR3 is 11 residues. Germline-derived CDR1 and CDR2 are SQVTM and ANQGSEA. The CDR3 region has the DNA TGCAGCGGAGGGGAGACCGGGGAGCTGTTTTTT. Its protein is CSGGETGELFF.

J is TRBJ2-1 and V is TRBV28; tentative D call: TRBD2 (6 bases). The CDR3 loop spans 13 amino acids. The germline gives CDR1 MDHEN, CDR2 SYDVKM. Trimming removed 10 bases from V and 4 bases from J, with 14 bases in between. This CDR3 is CAITGTLYNEQFF. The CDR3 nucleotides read TGTGCCATAACCGGGACTCTTTACAATGAGCAGTTCTTC.

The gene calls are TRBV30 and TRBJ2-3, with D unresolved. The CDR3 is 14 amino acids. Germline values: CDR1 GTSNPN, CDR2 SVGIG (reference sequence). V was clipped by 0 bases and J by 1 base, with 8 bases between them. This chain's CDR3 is CAWSVLQGTDTQYF. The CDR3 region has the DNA TGTGCCTGGAGTGTACTCCAGGGCACAGATACGCAGTATTTT. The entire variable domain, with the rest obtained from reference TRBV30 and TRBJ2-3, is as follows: SQTIHQWPATLVQPVGSPLSLECTVEGTSNPNLYWYRQAAGRGLQLLFYSVGIGQISSEVPQNLSASRPQDRQFILSSKKLLLSDSGFYLCAWSVLQGTDTQYFGPGTRLTVL.

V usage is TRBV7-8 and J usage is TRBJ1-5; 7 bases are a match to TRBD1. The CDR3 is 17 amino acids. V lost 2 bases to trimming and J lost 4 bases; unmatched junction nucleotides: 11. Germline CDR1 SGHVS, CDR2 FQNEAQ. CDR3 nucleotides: TGTGCCAGCAGCTTATTAGTTGGGACAGCTAGGAATCAGCCCCAGCATTTT. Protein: CASSLLVGTARNQPQHF.

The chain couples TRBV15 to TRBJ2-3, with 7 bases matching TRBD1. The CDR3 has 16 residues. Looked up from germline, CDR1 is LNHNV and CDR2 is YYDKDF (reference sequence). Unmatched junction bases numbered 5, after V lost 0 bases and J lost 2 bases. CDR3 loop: CATSRDRDSFTDTQYF. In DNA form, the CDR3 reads TGTGCCACCAGCAGAGATCGGGACAGTTTCACAGATACGCAGTATTTT.

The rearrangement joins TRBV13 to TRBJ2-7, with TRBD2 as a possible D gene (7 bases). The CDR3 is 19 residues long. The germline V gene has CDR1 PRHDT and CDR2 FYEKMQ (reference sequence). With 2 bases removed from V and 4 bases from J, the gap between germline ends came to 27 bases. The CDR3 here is CASSLRLGGGLQSGYEQYF. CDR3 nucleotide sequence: TGTGCCAGCAGCTTAAGGTTGGGCGGGGGCCTCCAGAGCGGGTACGAGCAGTACTTC. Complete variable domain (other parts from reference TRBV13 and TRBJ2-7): AAGVIQSPRHLIKEKRETATLKCYPIPRHDTVYWYQQGPGQDPQFLISFYEKMQSDKGSIPDRFSAQQFSDYHSELNMSSLELGDSALYFCASSLRLGGGLQSGYEQYFGPGTRLTVT.